The 20 T cell receptor beta chains below come from one sample, sequenced in a study of shared clonotypes between healthy human individuals. Generated by immunoSEQ multiplex PCR, the TCRdb table keeps only in-frame clones and is missing some. Of about 2 million clones in the sample, 95% are singletons; the top ten hold 0.1% to 0.15%. Sequencing used naive CD4+ T cells sorted from blood. The subset here: CD45RA+ positively selected. All receptors derive from a man between 18 and 29 years old in good health.

CDR3: CASSPPWSQETQYF. DNA for the CDR3: TGTGCCAGCTCACCCCCGTGGAGCCAAGAGACCCAGTACTTC. The chain joins TRBV18 to TRBJ2-5; D gene unclear. Trimming left V 3 bases short and J 1 base short, with 9 bases between. This CDR3 spans 14 amino acids. CDR1 is KGHSH and CDR2 is LQKENI in the germline V gene.

The gene calls are TRBV2 and TRBJ1-1, with D possibly TRBD1 on 6 matching bases. In germline, CDR1 is SNHLY, CDR2 FYNNEI. Trimming took off 5 bases at V and 1 base at J, with 11 bases between the two ends. The CDR3 has 14 amino acids. The chain's CDR3 is CASSYGQSNTEAFF. CDR3 DNA sequence: TGTGCCAGCAGTTACGGACAGTCGAACACTGAAGCTTTCTTT.

The chain employs TRBV10-2 and TRBJ1-1, with D unclear. The CDR3 contains 14 residues. V lost 3 bases to trimming and J lost 1 base, with 9 bases between them. Germline V gene data show CDR1 as WSHSY and CDR2 as SAAADI. This chain's CDR3 is CASSEPNTNTEAFF. The CDR3, as DNA: TGCGCCAGCAGTGAACCGAACACGAACACTGAAGCTTTCTTT.

The chain recombines TRBV13 with TRBJ1-1; D gene uncertain. Trimming pared 5 bases from V and 4 bases from J, leaving 8 bases between. This CDR3 region has 12 residues. CDR1 PRHDT and CDR2 FYEKMQ come from the germline V gene (reference sequence). CDR3 sequence: CASSRTGTEAFF. The CDR3 DNA sequence: TGTGCCAGCAGCCGGACGGGCACTGAAGCTTTCTTT.

The chain links TRBV21-1 to TRBJ1-1; the table's D gene call, TRBD1, was not cross checked with the DNA. TRBV21-1 is a pseudogene. This CDR3 region has 18 residues. The CDR3 DNA sequence: TGTGCCAGCAGCAAAGCTGGCATTCCCGGGACAGGGCCCACTGAAGCTTTCTTT. This encodes CASSKAGIPGTGPTEAFF.

This chain's CDR3 is CASSLGGSDYSNQPQHF. In DNA, the CDR3 is TGTGCCAGCAGCTTAGGGGGTTCCGATTATAGCAATCAGCCCCAGCATTTT. The rearrangement links TRBV7-9 to TRBJ1-5; D gene ambiguous. Germline values: CDR1 SEHNR, CDR2 FQNEAQ (reference sequence). Trimming took off 1 base at V and 0 bases at J, with 13 bases between the two ends. The CDR3 is 17 amino acids.

This clone appeared once. The V call is TRBV10-2, the J call TRBJ2-3, with 8 nucleotides matching TRBD2. Germline CDR1 reads WSHSY; CDR2 reads SAAADI. The length of the CDR3 is 16 residues. The V and J ends lost 4 bases and 8 bases, in that order; junction bases with no gene match: 14. This CDR3 reads CASSAGTSGLIGTQYF. The CDR3 bases are TGCGCCAGCAGTGCAGGGACTAGTGGACTTATAGGTACGCAGTATTTT.

This sequence joins TRBV7-2 and TRBJ2-7, with D uncertain. The CDR3 extends over 15 amino acids. The germline V and J ends were trimmed by 0 bases and 2 bases, with 11 bases remaining between them. Germline V CDR1 and CDR2: SGHTA, FQGNSA. CDR3 nucleotide sequence: TGTGCCAGCAGCTTAGCAGGTGTGCCCGCCTACGAGCAGTACTTC. Translating gives CASSLAGVPAYEQYF.

The rearrangement links TRBV7-2 to TRBJ2-7; 9 nucleotides line up with TRBD1. The CDR3 length is 14 residues. The trim removed 5 bases at V and 2 bases at J, leaving 4 bases unmatched. The germline V gene encodes CDR1 SGHTA and CDR2 FQGNSA. CDR3 in DNA: TGTGCCAGCAGCCGAGGGACAGGGACCTACGAGCAGTACTTC. Translating it yields CASSRGTGTYEQYF.

The rearrangement joins TRBV6-1 to TRBJ1-6, with D hard to call. Trimming pared 7 bases from V and 3 bases from J, leaving 7 bases between. The CDR3 has 13 amino acids. Looked up from germline, CDR1 is MNHNS and CDR2 is SASEGT. The CDR3 DNA follows: TGTGCCAGCACGGCTAACTATAATTCACCCCTCCACTTT. Translating gives CASTANYNSPLHF.

In DNA form, the CDR3 reads TGTGCCACCGGGGACAGGGCTGGAAACACCATATATTTT. As protein: CATGDRAGNTIYF. The chain joins TRBV19 to TRBJ1-3, with 9 bases fitting TRBD1. The CDR3 is 13 amino acids. The V gene's germline CDR1 is LNHDA and CDR2 SQIVND (reference sequence). Losses at the gene ends were 10 bases for V and 2 bases for J; bases not matched to a gene: 3.

The J gene is TRBJ1-2, the V gene TRBV11-2; D unclear. CDR1 and CDR2 from the germline V gene are SGHAT and FQNNGV. Trimming left V 2 bases short and J 7 bases short, with 11 bases between. The CDR3 is made up of 13 amino acids. CDR3 nucleotides: TGTGCCAGCAGCTTATCAGACTTCCGTGGCTACACCTTC. As protein: CASSLSDFRGYTF.

V gene TRBV5-4 combines with J gene TRBJ1-2; 10 positions agree with TRBD1. The CDR3 has 16 residues. V was pared by 0 bases and J by 4 bases, with 6 bases of the junction left unmatched. CDR1 and CDR2 (germline): SGHNT, YYREEE (reference sequence). CDR3: CASSLVDRGPRYGYTF. The CDR3 DNA reads TGTGCCAGCAGCTTGGTCGACAGGGGGCCTCGCTATGGCTACACCTTC.

This chain links TRBV6-5 with TRBJ2-2; D is perhaps TRBD1 (6 bases). Trimming shortened V by 4 bases and J by 3 bases, and 15 bases separated the two germline ends. The CDR3 is made up of 16 amino acids. Germline-derived CDR1 and CDR2 are MNHEY and SVGAGI. CDR3 sequence: CASSSQGLGDTGELFF. CDR3 nucleotides: TGTGCCAGCAGTTCACAGGGTTTAGGGGACACCGGGGAGCTGTTTTTT.

The chain uses TRBV11-3 and TRBJ2-2; the D gene could be TRBD1 or TRBD2 (5 bases each). Trimming pared 5 bases from V and 0 bases from J, leaving 10 bases between. The CDR3 loop spans 15 amino acids. Germline V gene lookup returns CDR1 SGHNT and CDR2 YENEEA. This CDR3 reads CASSPGTPNTGELFF. CDR3 DNA sequence: TGTGCCAGCAGCCCAGGGACCCCGAACACCGGGGAGCTGTTTTTT.

This chain connects TRBV6-6 to TRBJ2-7; the match to TRBD2 covers 8 bases. Trimming removed 1 base from V and 2 bases from J; junction bases left unmatched: 1. The CDR3 is 14 amino acids. Per the germline V gene, CDR1 is MNHNY and CDR2 is SVGAGI (reference sequence). The DNA for the CDR3 is TGTGCCAGCAGTTACTTAGCGGGGACCTACGAGCAGTACTTC. This codes for CASSYLAGTYEQYF.

For this clone: At the DNA level, this CDR3 is encoded by other sequences in the same sample as well. This chain connects TRBV7-2 to TRBJ2-7; 7 bases line up with TRBD1. Germline trimming cut 4 bases from V and 2 bases from J; bases unmatched to any gene: 5. The CDR3 extends over 14 amino acids. The germline V gene has CDR1 SGHTA and CDR2 FQGNSA. CDR3 residues: CASSSQQGPYEQYF. The CDR3 bases are TGTGCCAGCAGCTCTCAACAGGGGCCCTACGAGCAGTACTTC.

The chain has TRBV5-1 and TRBJ1-2, with D maybe TRBD1 (5 bases). The CDR3 loop spans 14 amino acids. Germline assignment: CDR1 SGHRS and CDR2 YFSETQ. The V and J ends lost 1 base and 4 bases respectively, with 11 bases between them. The CDR3 sequence is CASSLLGTVYGYTF. CDR3 in DNA: TGCGCCAGCAGCTTGCTCGGGACCGTCTATGGCTACACCTTC. The full variable domain, rest sourced from reference TRBV5-1 and TRBJ1-2, is KAGVTQTPRYLIKTRGQQVTLSCSPISGHRSVSWYQQTPGQGLQFLFEYFSETQRNKGNFPGRFSGRQFSNSRSEMNVSTLELGDSALYLCASSLLGTVYGYTFGSGTRLTVV.

The chain links TRBV28 to TRBJ2-7, with a possible D match to TRBD2 (6 bases). This CDR3 is built from 17 residues. The germline V and J ends were trimmed by 4 bases and 1 base, with 20 bases remaining between them. Germline V lookup: CDR1 MDHEN, CDR2 SYDVKM. The CDR3 reads CASSYTILAAPSYEQYF. As DNA, the CDR3 is TGTGCCAGCAGTTACACCATCTTAGCGGCCCCATCCTACGAGCAGTACTTC.

The gene calls are TRBV5-1 and TRBJ2-4, with TRBD1 matching over 12 bases. Unmatched junction bases numbered 7, after V lost 4 bases and J lost 8 bases. In germline, CDR1 is SGHRS, CDR2 YFSETQ. The CDR3 spans 15 residues. The CDR3 sequence: CASSTGTGGSDIQYF. The CDR3 DNA reads as TGCGCCAGCAGCACAGGGACAGGGGGCTCAGACATTCAGTACTTC.